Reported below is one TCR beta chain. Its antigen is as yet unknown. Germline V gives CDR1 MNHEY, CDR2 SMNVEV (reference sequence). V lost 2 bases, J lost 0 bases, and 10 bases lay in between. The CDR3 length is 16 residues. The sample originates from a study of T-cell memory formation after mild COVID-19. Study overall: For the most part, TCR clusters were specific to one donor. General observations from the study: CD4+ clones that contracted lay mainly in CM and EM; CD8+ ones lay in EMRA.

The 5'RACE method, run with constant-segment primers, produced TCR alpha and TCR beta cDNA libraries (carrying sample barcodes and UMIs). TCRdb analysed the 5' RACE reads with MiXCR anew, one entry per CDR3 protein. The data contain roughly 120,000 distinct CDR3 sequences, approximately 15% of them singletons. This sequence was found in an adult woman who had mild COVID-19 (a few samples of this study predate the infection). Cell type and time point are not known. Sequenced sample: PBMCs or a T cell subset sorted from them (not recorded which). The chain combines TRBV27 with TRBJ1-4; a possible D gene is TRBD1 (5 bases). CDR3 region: CASSLVRVSTNEKLFF. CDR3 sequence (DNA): TGTGCCAGCAGTTTAGTCAGGGTTTCAACTAATGAAAAACTGTTTTTT.